This record looks at one TCR beta chain sequence and its context. Antigen specificity is unknown. All donors were healthy HIV-negative adults lacking recent acute infections or vaccinations. Nashville, Tennessee was home to all donors, who were Caucasian adults. The protocol was immunoSEQ multiplex PCR, while the TCRdb copy is restricted to in-frame clones and leaves out a portion. This sample has about 460,000 clones, with 60% to 80% found just once. The data derive from a study of shared clonotypes between healthy human individuals. The study's findings and limits: Limited genetic and exposure-history diversity came from having few donors. Sampling used blood alone; tissue repertoires probably differ.

The CDR3 covers 14 residues. Germline CDR1 is MNHEY and CDR2 is SMNVEV (reference sequence). The ends were cut back, 3 bases at V and 5 bases at J, with 11 bases in the middle. The J gene is TRBJ1-5, the V gene TRBV27; maybe TRBD1 (6 bases). This TCR derives from a woman between 40 and 55 years old in good health. Some clones in this sample may be carry-over from other donors' samples. The sample consisted of PBMCs. CDR3 DNA sequence: TGTGCCAGCAGTTTGGACAGTGGTTATCAGCCCCAGCATTTT. Translated, it gives CASSLDSGYQPQHF.